The present T cell receptor (beta chain) was sequenced within a study of T-cell memory formation after mild COVID-19. General study points: Certain responding clones were present in pre-infection memory, suggesting participation of cross-reactive memory. Researchers could not confirm that second-wave clones peaking on day 37 targeted SARS-CoV-2. Later expanders leaned CD4+, whereas day 15 to 85 contracting clones were balanced CD4/CD8.

The table lists this clonotype with a few counts. Its antigen is as yet unknown. The authors produced TCR alpha and TCR beta cDNA libraries with sample barcodes and UMIs by 5'RACE using constant-segment primers. A single record per CDR3 protein comes from TCRdb applying MiXCR to the 5' RACE reads. The sample shows 500,000 to 600,000 distinct CDR3 sequences, more than 15% of them seen only once. Per germline, CDR1 SEHNR and CDR2 FQNEAQ (reference sequence). With 1 base removed from V and 0 bases from J, the gap between germline ends came to 15 bases. This CDR3 has 18 amino acids. Sequenced material: PBMCs or a T cell subset sorted from them (not recorded which). The receptor comes from an adult woman who had mild COVID-19 (a few samples of this study predate the infection). Cell type and time point are not known. V and J are TRBV7-9 and TRBJ2-2; no reliable D call. The CDR3, as DNA: TGTGCCAGCAGCTTAGGGTTCGCCGTGATGTCGAACACCGGGGAGCTGTTTTTT. It encodes CASSLGFAVMSNTGELFF.